What follows is one T cell receptor (beta chain) and its context. This clonotype was seen at least ten times. What this receptor recognizes is not known. No per-base quality is available; no much larger clone lies one base away. From the germline V gene (reference sequence), CDR1 is DFQATT and CDR2 is SNEGSKA. The V end loses 6 bases and the J end loses 2 bases, and a stretch of 11 bases separates them. The CDR3 contains 12 residues, cysteine and phenylalanine counted. The kept DNA is CDR3 alone, 36 bases in frame from the first base. The sample belongs to a study of CD8 T cells in ankylosing spondylitis (dated by TCRdb to 2015 to 2018). With respect to the entire study: The study profiled T cell receptor beta repertoires in healthy donors and ankylosing spondylitis patients to find disease-linked TCR variants. The full study cohort comprised around 25 ankylosing spondylitis patients and over a hundred healthy donors. Peripheral blood samples were taken, and synovial fluid was additionally collected from ankylosing spondylitis patients.

The data were produced on an Illumina HiSeq 2500. TCR beta libraries were prepared by quantitative 5'-RACE with molecular barcodes. On the authors' methods: A new computational method based on a probabilistic model of VDJ rearrangement was used to identify disease-linked TCR variants. Clones were called with MiXCR by TCRdb after fastp trimmed the public reads at Q25, and only in-frame beta chains were retained. One record per CDR3 amino acid sequence lists the most common genes and DNA. The V and J calls, along with clone size, are taken from TCRdb and not from the paper's own processing. Here the sample has 300,000 to 400,000 distinct CDR3 sequences; approximately 10% occur a single time. The ten largest make up about 10% of the sample. General findings and caveats noted by the study authors: A CD8+ phenotype was shown by the disease-linked clones, which were found at relatively low frequencies in peripheral blood. Some motif variants had previously been reported in the synovial fluid and blood of reactive arthritis patients, which suggests shared mechanisms of disease initiation. Blood from ankylosing spondylitis patients appeared to be characterized by a TCR beta motif made up of fewer than ten highly homologous amino acid variants. The disease-linked clones were reported to be significantly enriched in matched synovial fluid samples from ankylosing spondylitis patients.

In this chain, TRBV20-1 is recombined with TRBJ2-7, with the D segment identity uncertain. The receptor was derived from a female donor with ankylosing spondylitis or in good health (not recorded which). The specimen sequenced was blood, either unsorted or a sorted T cell fraction (not recorded which). CDR3 sequence: CSAPSMTYEQYF. The DNA sequence is as follows: TGCAGTGCCCCCTCCATGACCTACGAGCAGTACTTC.